Here is one TCR beta chain with its context. This CDR3 is 13 amino acids long. V was shortened by 3 bases and J by 5 bases, with 10 bases between the two germline ends. Germline V gives CDR1 LNHDA, CDR2 SQIVND (reference sequence). Profiling relied on immunoSEQ multiplex PCR, and the TCRdb table lists in-frame clones only, not all of them. The data contain about 290,000 clones, around four fifths of them singletons. These data originate in a study of blood T cell repertoires in COVID-19. This receptor was identified in a woman in her fifties or sixties with active or convalescent COVID-19. Sequenced material: peripheral blood. The rearrangement uses TRBV19 and TRBJ1-1, with TRBD1 as a possible D gene (6 bases). CDR3 nucleotides: TGTGCCAGTAGTATGGGGGCGAGGACTGAAGCTTTCTTT. It translates to CASSMGARTEAFF.